This TCR beta chain was captured by sequencing in a study of blood T cell repertoires in COVID-19. Looking at the study overall: Researchers got acute and convalescent COVID-19 samples from the United States, Italy and Spain. Sources were T cells, B-cell-depleted T cells, or PBMCs; the material itself was cDNA or gDNA.

Using immunoSEQ multiplex PCR, the repertoire was profiled, and TCRdb retains in-frame clones only, with some absent. The sample shows about 320,000 clones, about 88% of them seen only once. With 4 bases removed from V and 4 bases from J, the gap between germline ends came to 29 bases. The CDR3 is made up of 19 amino acids. The V gene's germline CDR1 is SGHKS and CDR2 YYEKEE (reference sequence). Assignments of participants to cohorts depended upon their own reported clinical history. Cohort 3 recovery required two negative PCRs, clearance, or symptom resolution. The clonotype comes from a man in his 60s who had recovered from COVID-19. Sequenced sample: PBMCs or T cells enriched from blood (not recorded which). V gene TRBV5-5 combines with J gene TRBJ1-2, with D tentatively TRBD1 (6 bases). The CDR3 here is CASSAGPFPGTQAGYGYTF. CDR3 coding DNA: TGTGCCAGCAGCGCGGGCCCCTTTCCCGGGACACAGGCGGGCTATGGCTACACCTTC.